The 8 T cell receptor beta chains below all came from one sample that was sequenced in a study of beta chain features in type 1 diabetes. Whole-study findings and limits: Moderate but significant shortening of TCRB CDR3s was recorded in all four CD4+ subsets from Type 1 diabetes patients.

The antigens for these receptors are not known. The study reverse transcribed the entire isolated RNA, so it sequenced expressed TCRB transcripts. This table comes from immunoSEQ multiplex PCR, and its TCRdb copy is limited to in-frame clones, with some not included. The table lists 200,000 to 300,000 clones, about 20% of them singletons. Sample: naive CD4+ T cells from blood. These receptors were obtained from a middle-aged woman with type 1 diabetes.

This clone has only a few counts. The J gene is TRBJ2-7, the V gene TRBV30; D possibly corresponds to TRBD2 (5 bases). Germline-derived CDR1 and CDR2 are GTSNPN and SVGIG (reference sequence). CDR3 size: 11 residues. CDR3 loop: CAFTGAYEQYF. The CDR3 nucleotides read TGTGCTTTCACCGGGGCCTACGAGCAGTACTTC. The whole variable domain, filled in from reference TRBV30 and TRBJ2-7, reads SQTIHQWPATLVQPVGSPLSLECTVEGTSNPNLYWYRQAAGRGLQLLFYSVGIGQISSEVPQNLSASRPQDRQFILSSKKLLLSDSGFYLCAFTGAYEQYFGPGTRLTVT.

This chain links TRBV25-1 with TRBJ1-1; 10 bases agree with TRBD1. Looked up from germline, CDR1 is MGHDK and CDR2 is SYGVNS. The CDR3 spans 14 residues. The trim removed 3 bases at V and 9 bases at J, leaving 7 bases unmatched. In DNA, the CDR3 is TGTGCCAGCAGTGAGAGACAGGGGGCACAAAAAGCTTTCTTT. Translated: CASSERQGAQKAFF. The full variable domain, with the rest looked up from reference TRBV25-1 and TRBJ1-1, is EADIYQTPRYLVIGTGKKITLECSQTMGHDKMYWYQQDPGMELHLIHYSYGVNSTEKGDLSSESTVSRIRTEHFPLTLESARPSHTSQYLCASSERQGAQKAFFGQGTRLTVV.

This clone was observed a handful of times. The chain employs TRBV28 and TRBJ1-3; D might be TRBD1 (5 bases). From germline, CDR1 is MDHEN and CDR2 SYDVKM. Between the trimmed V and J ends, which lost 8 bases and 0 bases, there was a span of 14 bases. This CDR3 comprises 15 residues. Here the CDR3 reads CASGGGSLSGNTIYF. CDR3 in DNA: TGTGCCAGCGGGGGAGGATCGCTCTCTGGAAACACCATATATTTT. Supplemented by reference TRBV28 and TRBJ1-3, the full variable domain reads DVKVTQSSRYLVKRTGEKVFLECVQDMDHENMFWYRQDPGLGLRLIYFSYDVKMKEKGDIPEGYSVSREKKERFSLILESASTNQTSMYLCASGGGSLSGNTIYFGEGSWLTVV.

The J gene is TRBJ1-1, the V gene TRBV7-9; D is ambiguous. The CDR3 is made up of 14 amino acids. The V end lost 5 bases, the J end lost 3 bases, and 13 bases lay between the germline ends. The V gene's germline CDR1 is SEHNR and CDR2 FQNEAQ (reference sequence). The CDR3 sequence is CASSQMTRDTEAFF. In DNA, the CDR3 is TGTGCCAGCAGCCAAATGACGAGGGACACTGAAGCTTTCTTT.

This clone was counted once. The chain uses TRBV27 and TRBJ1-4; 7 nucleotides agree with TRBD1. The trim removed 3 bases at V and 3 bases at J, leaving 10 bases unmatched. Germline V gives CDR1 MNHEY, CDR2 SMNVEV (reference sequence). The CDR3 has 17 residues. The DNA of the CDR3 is TGTGCCAGCAGTTTCACGCTCCGGACAGGACCTAATGAAAAACTGTTTTTT. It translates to CASSFTLRTGPNEKLFF.

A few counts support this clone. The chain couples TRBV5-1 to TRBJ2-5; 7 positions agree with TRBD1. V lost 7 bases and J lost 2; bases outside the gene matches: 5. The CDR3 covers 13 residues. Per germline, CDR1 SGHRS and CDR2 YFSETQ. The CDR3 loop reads CASRDRLQETQYF. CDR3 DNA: TGCGCCAGCCGGGACAGATTACAAGAGACCCAGTACTTC.

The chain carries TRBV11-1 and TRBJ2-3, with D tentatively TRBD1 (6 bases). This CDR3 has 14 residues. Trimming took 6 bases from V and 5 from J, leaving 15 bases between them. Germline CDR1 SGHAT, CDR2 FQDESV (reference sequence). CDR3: CASSRDNGGDTQYF. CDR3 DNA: TGTGCCAGCAGTAGGGACAATGGCGGAGATACGCAGTATTTT. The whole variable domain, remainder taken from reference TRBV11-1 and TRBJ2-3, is EAEVAQSPRYKITEKSQAVAFWCDPISGHATLYWYRQILGQGPELLVQFQDESVVDDSQLPKDRFSAERLKGVDSTLKIQPAELGDSAMYLCASSRDNGGDTQYFGPGTRLTVL.

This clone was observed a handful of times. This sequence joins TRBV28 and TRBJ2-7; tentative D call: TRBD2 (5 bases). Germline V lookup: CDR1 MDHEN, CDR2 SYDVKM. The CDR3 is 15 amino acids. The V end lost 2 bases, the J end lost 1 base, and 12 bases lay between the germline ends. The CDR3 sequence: CASSLGAENSYEQYF. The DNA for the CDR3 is TGTGCCAGCAGTTTAGGAGCGGAAAATTCCTACGAGCAGTACTTC.